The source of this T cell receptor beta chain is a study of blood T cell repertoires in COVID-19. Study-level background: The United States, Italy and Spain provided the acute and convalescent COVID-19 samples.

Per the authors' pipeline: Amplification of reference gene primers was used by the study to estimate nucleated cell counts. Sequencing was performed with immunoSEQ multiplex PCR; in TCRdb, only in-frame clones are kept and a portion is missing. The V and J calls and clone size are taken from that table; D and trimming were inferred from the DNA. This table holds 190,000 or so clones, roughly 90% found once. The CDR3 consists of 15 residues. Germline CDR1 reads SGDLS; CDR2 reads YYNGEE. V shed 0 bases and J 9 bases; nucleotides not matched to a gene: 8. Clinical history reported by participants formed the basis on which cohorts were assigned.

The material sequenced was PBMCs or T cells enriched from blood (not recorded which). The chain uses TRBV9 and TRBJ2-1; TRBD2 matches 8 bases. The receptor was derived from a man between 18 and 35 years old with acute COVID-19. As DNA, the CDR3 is TGTGCCAGCAGCGTAGGAGCGGGAGTAACGCGTGAGCAGTTCTTC. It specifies CASSVGAGVTREQFF.